This T cell receptor beta chain comes out of a study of CD8+ T cells in alopecia areata. Treatment: oral pan-JAK inhibitor, 5-10 mg twice daily. Specimens obtained from alopecia areata patients comprised lesional scalp punch biopsies and peripheral blood. Both CD4+ and CD8+ T cells were separated by sorting PBMCs. RNA extraction was followed by reverse transcription into cDNA, which acted as the sequencing template. Profiling relied on immunoSEQ multiplex PCR, and the TCRdb table lists in-frame clones only, not all of them. The sample consists of a few hundred thousand clones, 35% to 40% of them appearing once. Study results and caveats: Relative to normal scalp, lesional scalp, especially alopecia totalis/universalis, showed higher clonality. Scalp specimens additionally yield sequences from normal skin's resident alphabeta T cells.

Notes on this clone: The antigen is unknown.

Unmatched junction bases numbered 5, after V lost 2 bases and J lost 4 bases. Germline CDR1 MGHRA, CDR2 YSYEKL. This CDR3 contains 14 residues. The TCR originated in a human donor with alopecia areata. Material: CD4+ T cells sorted from blood, obtained at approximately week 31, from a patient treated with tofacitinib. The V call is TRBV4-1, the J call TRBJ2-7, with TRBD1 matching over 7 bases. CDR3 sequence: CASSQPDRAYEQYF. The CDR3 DNA reads as TGCGCCAGCAGCCAACCCGACAGGGCTTACGAGCAGTACTTC.